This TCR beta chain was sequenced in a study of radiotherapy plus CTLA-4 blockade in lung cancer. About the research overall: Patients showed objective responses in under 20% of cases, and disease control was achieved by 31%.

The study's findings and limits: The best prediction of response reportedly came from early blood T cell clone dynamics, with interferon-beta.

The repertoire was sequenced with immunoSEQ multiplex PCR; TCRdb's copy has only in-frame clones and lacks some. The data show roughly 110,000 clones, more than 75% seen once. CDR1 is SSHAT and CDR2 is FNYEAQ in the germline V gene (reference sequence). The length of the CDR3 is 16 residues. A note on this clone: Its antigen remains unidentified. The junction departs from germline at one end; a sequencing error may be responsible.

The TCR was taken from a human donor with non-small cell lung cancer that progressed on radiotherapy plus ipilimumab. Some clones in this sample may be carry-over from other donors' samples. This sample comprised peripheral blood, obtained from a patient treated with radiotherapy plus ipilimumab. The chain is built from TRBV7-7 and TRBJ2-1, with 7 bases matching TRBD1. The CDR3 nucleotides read TGTGCTAGCAGCTCAAACACCGGGACAGTATACAATGAGCAGTTCTTC. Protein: CASSSNTGTVYNEQFF.